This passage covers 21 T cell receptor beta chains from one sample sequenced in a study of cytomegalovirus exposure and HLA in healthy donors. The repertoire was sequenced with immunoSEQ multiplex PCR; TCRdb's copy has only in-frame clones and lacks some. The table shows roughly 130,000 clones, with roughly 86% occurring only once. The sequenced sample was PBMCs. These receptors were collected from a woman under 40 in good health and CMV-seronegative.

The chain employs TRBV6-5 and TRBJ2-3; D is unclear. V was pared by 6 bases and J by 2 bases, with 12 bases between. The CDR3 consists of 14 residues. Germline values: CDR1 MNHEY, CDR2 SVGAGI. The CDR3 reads CASSPTTSTDTQYF. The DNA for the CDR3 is TGTGCCAGCAGCCCAACGACATCCACAGATACGCAGTATTTT.

The CDR3 DNA reads TGTGCCAGCAGCCGCGTGGGACTACCGAGCTCCTACAATGAGCAGTTCTTC. The encoded protein is CASSRVGLPSSYNEQFF. The V and J genes are TRBV7-9 and TRBJ2-1; the match to TRBD2 covers 7 bases. With 5 bases clipped from V and 0 bases from J, the junction kept 10 bases outside the gene matches. This CDR3 contains 17 residues. Per germline, CDR1 SEHNR and CDR2 FQNEAQ (reference sequence).

This CDR3 is CASSYATASTDTQYF. In nucleotides, the CDR3 is TGTGCCAGCAGTTACGCTACTGCGAGCACAGATACGCAGTATTTT. The chain links TRBV6-5 to TRBJ2-3; no reliable D call. V lost 2 bases and J 0 bases, leaving 9 bases between the germline ends. The CDR3 spans 15 residues. From germline, CDR1 is MNHEY and CDR2 SVGAGI.

This CDR3 is CASSEAVTDYGYTF. CDR3 nucleotides: TGTGCCAGCAGTGAAGCAGTGACAGACTATGGCTACACCTTC. This chain connects TRBV2 to TRBJ1-2; a possible D gene is TRBD1 (5 bases). The V gene's germline CDR1 is SNHLY and CDR2 FYNNEI. V lost 0 bases to trimming and J lost 3 bases, with 8 bases between them. The CDR3 length is 14 residues.

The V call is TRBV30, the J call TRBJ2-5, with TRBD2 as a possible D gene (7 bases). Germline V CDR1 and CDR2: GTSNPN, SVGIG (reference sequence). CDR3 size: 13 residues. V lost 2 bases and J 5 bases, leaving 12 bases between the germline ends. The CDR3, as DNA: TGTGCCTGGAGTCGGGGGGCCCGGGAGACCCAGTACTTC. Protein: CAWSRGARETQYF.

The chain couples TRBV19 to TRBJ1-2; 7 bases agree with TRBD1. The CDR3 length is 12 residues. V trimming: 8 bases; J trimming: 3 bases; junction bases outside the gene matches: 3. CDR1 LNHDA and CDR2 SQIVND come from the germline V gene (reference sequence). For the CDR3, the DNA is TGTGCCAGTTCCAGGGGGGACTATGGCTACACCTTC. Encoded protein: CASSRGDYGYTF. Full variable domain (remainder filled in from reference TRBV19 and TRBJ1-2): DGGITQSPKYLFRKEGQNVTLSCEQNLNHDAMYWYRQDPGQGLRLIYYSQIVNDFQKGDIAEGYSVSREKKESFPLTVTSAQKNPTAFYLCASSRGDYGYTFGSGTRLTVV.

This CDR3 is CASKDRSGNTIYF. The CDR3 DNA is TGTGCCAGCAAAGACAGAAGTGGAAACACCATATATTTT. J is TRBJ1-3 and V is TRBV5-4, with D perhaps matching TRBD1 (5 bases). V dropped 6 bases and J dropped 3 bases, with 10 bases sitting between them. From germline, CDR1 is SGHNT and CDR2 YYREEE (reference sequence). The CDR3 totals 13 residues.

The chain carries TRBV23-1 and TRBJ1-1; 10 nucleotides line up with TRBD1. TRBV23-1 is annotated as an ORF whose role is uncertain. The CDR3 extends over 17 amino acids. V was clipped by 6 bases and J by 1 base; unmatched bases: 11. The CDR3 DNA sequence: TGCGCCAGCAGGGGTCCCGGGACAGGGGAACGGAACACTGAAGCTTTCTTT. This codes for CASRGPGTGERNTEAFF.

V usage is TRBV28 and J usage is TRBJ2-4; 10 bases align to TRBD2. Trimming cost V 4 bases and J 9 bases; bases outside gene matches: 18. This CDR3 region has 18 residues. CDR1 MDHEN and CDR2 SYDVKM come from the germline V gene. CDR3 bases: TGTGCCAGCAGTTCCCCCCGGGTGAGCGGGGGGGCCGCCGCCATTCAGTACTTC. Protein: CASSSPRVSGGAAAIQYF.

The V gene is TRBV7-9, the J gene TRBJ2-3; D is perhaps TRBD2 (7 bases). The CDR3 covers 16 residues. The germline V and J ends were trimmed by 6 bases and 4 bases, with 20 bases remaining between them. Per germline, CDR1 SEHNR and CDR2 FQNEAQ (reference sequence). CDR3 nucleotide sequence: TGTGCCAGCAGAGCAGGAGGGGGGGGGCTATCAGATACGCAGTATTTT. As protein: CASRAGGGGLSDTQYF. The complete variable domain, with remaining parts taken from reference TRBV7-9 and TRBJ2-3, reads DTGVSQNPRHKITKRGQNVTFRCDPISEHNRLYWYRQTLGQGPEFLTYFQNEAQLEKSRLLSDRFSAERPKGSFSTLEIQRTEQGDSAMYLCASRAGGGGLSDTQYFGPGTRLTVL.

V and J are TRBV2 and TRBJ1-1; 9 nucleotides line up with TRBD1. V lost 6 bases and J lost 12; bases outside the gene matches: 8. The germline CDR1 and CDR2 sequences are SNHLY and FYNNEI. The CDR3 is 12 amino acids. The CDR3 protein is CASRPGQGSSFF. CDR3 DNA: TGTGCCAGCAGACCGGGACAGGGCTCTTCTTTCTTT. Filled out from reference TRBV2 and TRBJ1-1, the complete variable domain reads EPEVTQTPSHQVTQMGQEVILRCVPISNHLYFYWYRQILGQKVEFLVSFYNNEISEKSEIFDDQFSVERPDGSNFTLKIRSTKLEDSAMYFCASRPGQGSSFFGQGTRLTVV.

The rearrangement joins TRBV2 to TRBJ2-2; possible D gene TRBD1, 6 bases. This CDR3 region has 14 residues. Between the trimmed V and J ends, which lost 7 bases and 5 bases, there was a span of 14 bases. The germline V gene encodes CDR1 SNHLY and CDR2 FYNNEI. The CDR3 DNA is TGTGCCAGCACAGCAGGGGCCCGTACCGGGGAGCTGTTTTTT. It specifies CASTAGARTGELFF.

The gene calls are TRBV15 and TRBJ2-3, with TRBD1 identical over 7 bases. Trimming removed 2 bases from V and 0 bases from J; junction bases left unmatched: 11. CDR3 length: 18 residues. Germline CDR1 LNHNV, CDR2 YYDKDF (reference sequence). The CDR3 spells CATSRSIRRDSSTDTQYF. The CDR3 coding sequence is TGTGCCACCAGCAGATCCATCCGCCGGGACAGTAGCACAGATACGCAGTATTTT.

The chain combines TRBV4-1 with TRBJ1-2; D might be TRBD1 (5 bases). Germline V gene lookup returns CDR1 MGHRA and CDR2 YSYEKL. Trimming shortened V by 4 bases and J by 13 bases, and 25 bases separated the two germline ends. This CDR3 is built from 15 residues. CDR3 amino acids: CASSLEAGPSGSLTF. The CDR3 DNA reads TGCGCCAGCAGCCTCGAGGCAGGGCCCTCAGGTTCTCTCACCTTC.

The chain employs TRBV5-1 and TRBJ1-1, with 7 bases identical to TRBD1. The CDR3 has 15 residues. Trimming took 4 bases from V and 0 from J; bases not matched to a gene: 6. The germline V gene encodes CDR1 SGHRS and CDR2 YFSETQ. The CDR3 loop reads CASSIGTAVNTEAFF. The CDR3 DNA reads TGCGCCAGCAGCATAGGGACAGCCGTGAACACTGAAGCTTTCTTT.

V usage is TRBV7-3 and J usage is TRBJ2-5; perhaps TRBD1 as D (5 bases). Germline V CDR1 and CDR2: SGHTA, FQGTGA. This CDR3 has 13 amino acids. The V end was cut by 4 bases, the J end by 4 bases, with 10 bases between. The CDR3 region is CASSSGLGETQYF. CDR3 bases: TGTGCCAGCAGCTCAGGGTTAGGAGAGACCCAGTACTTC.

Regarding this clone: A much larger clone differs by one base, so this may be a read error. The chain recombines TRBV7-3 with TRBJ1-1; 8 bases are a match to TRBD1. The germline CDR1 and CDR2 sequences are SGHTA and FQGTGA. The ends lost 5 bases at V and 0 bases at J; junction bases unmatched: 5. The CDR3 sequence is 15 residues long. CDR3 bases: TGTGCCAGCAGCCCCTCGACAGGGGTGAACACTGAAGCTTTCTTT. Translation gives CASSPSTGVNTEAFF. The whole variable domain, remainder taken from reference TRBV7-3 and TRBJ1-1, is GAGVSQTPSNKVTEKGKYVELRCDPISGHTALYWYRQSLGQGPEFLIYFQGTGAADDSGLPNDRFFAVRPEGSVSTLKIQRTERGDSAVYLCASSPSTGVNTEAFFGQGTRLTVV.

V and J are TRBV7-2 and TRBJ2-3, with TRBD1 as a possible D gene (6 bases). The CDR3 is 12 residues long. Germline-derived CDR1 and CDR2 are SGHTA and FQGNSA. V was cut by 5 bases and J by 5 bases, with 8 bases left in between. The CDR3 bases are TGTGCCAGCAGCGCAGGGGTAGATACGCAGTATTTT. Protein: CASSAGVDTQYF.

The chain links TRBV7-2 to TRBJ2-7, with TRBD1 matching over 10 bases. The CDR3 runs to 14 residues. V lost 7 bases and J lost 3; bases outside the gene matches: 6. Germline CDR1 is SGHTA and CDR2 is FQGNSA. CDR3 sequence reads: CASTGQGGNYEQYF. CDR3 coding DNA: TGTGCCAGCACTGGACAGGGGGGAAACTACGAGCAGTACTTC.

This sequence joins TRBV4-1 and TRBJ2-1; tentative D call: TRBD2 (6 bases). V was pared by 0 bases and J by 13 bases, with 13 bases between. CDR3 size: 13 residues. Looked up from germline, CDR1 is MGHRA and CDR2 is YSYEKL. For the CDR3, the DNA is TGCGCCAGCAGCCAAGAGATAGCGCGGGGACAGTTCTTC. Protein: CASSQEIARGQFF.

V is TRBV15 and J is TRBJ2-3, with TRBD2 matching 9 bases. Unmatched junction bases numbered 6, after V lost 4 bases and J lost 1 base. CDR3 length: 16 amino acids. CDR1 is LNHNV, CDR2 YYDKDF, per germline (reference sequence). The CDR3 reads CATSKSGGTRTDTQYF. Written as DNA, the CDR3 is TGTGCCACCAGCAAGAGCGGGGGGACCCGCACAGATACGCAGTATTTT.